This T cell receptor (beta chain) was captured in a study of PD-1 blockade in classical Hodgkin lymphoma. Profiled with immunoSEQ multiplex PCR; TCRdb holds only in-frame clones, not every one. The sample holds 20,000 to 30,000 clones, 81% seen once. The V and J ends lost 6 bases and 1 base respectively, with 12 bases between them. Per the germline V gene, CDR1 is LNHDA and CDR2 is SQIVND (reference sequence). The CDR3 consists of 15 residues. Following autologous stem cell transplantation, relapse occurred in every patient, and exposure to brentuximab vedotin varied. This sequence originates from a human donor with classical Hodgkin lymphoma. The starting material was peripheral blood mononuclear cells (PBMCs), obtained before the second cycle of nivolumab. The chain combines TRBV19 with TRBJ2-2, with D possibly being TRBD1 (6 bases). CDR3 amino acids: CASSVNRVNTGELFF. CDR3 DNA sequence: TGTGCCAGTAGCGTGAACAGGGTGAACACCGGGGAGCTGTTTTTT. Based on the CDR3 plus reference TRBV19 and TRBJ2-2, the full variable domain is DGGITQSPKYLFRKEGQNVTLSCEQNLNHDAMYWYRQDPGQGLRLIYYSQIVNDFQKGDIAEGYSVSREKKESFPLTVTSAQKNPTAFYLCASSVNRVNTGELFFGEGSRLTVL.